Listed below are T cell receptor beta chains from one sample, sequenced in a study of T cell responses to AZD1222 COVID-19 vaccine. The protocol was immunoSEQ multiplex PCR, while the TCRdb copy is restricted to in-frame clones and leaves out a portion. The sample contains about 130,000 clones, roughly 91% of which appear only once. Sample: peripheral blood, taken 28 days after the second AZD1222 dose. The receptor set was obtained from an adult who received the AZD1222 COVID-19 vaccine. Each CDR3 is given with its conserved first and last residue. The D gene is left open where the match is weak. Only part of the rows carry a size: once, few, many, or a class if the clone is expanded.

abundance	v_gene	d_gene	j_gene	CDR3aa	CDR3nt
.	TRBV4-2	TRBD1	TRBJ2-7	CASSQEQRGQGTHEQYF	TGTGCCAGCAGCCAAGAACAAAGGGGACAGGGAACCCACGAGCAGTACTTC
.	TRBV19	TRBD1	TRBJ2-2	CASRARGLTGELFF	TGTGCCAGTAGGGCCAGGGGGCTCACCGGGGAGCTGTTTTTT
once	TRBV7-9	.	TRBJ1-2	CASSLNEISGYTF	TGTGCCAGCAGCTTAAACGAGATTTCTGGCTACACCTTC
.	TRBV6-5	.	TRBJ1-5	CASSLQFPSNQPQHF	TGTGCCAGCAGTCTACAATTTCCCAGCAATCAGCCCCAGCATTTT
.	TRBV6-5	.	TRBJ1-1	CASTAYSGAQAEAFF	TGTGCCAGCACCGCCTACAGTGGGGCGCAGGCTGAAGCTTTCTTT
.	TRBV27	.	TRBJ2-1	CASSLLGFDVDEQFF	TGTGCCAGCAGTTTATTGGGGTTTGATGTAGATGAGCAGTTCTTC
.	TRBV13	TRBD2	TRBJ2-2	CASSTTSGTTFANTGELFF	TGTGCCAGCAGTACAACTAGCGGGACGACGTTCGCGAACACCGGGGAGCTGTTTTTT
.	TRBV7-8	.	TRBJ2-1	CASSLPSEQFF	TGTGCCAGCAGCTTACCAAGTGAGCAGTTCTTC
.	TRBV27	TRBD1	TRBJ2-5	CASSRVMGLNRGEETQYF	TGTGCCAGCAGTAGGGTAATGGGCCTAAACAGGGGCGAAGAGACCCAGTACTTC
.	TRBV5-5	TRBD1	TRBJ1-1	CASSEGAGGYTEAFF	TGTGCCAGCAGCGAGGGGGCGGGGGGTTACACTGAAGCTTTCTTT
.	TRBV5-1	.	TRBJ2-5	CATAYQETQYF	TGCGCCACGGCCTACCAAGAGACCCAGTACTTC
.	TRBV19	.	TRBJ2-1	CASSKLREQFF	TGTGCCAGTAGTAAACTCAGAGAGCAGTTCTTC
.	TRBV2	TRBD2	TRBJ2-7	CASVGLAGGSYEQYF	TGTGCCAGCGTAGGACTAGCGGGAGGTTCCTACGAGCAGTACTTC
.	TRBV6-4	TRBD2	TRBJ2-3	CASSGGDTDTQYF	TGTGCCAGCAGCGGGGGGGACACAGATACGCAGTATTTT
.	TRBV19	TRBD1	TRBJ1-2	CASSATGTGLSLNYGYTF	TGTGCCAGTAGTGCAACCGGGACAGGTTTATCCCTTAACTATGGCTACACCTTC
.	TRBV5-4	.	TRBJ1-6	CASSFGHVDTLHF	TGTGCCAGCAGCTTTGGGCATGTCGATACCCTCCACTTT
.	TRBV6-5	.	TRBJ2-7	CASSYLNSYEQYF	TGTGCCAGCAGTTACTTAAACTCCTACGAGCAGTACTTC
.	TRBV7-6	.	TRBJ1-1	CASSLSGGSGTEAFF	TGTGCCAGCAGCCTCTCTGGGGGGTCGGGCACTGAAGCTTTCTTT
.	TRBV19	.	TRBJ2-3	CASSIGTGTSTDTQYF	TGTGCCAGTAGTATAGGTACAGGGACTAGCACAGATACGCAGTATTTT
.	TRBV27	.	TRBJ1-2	CASSWGPYYGYTF	TGTGCCAGCAGTTGGGGACCGTACTATGGCTACACCTTC
.	TRBV5-5	TRBD2	TRBJ2-1	CASIRASGRTDNEQFF	TGTGCCAGCATAAGGGCTAGCGGGAGGACCGACAATGAGCAGTTCTTC
.	TRBV11-2	.	TRBJ2-1	CASSEQGGEQFF	TGTGCCAGCAGCGAACAGGGAGGCGAGCAGTTCTTC
.	TRBV6-5	TRBD1	TRBJ1-2	CASSYSGQGTYGYTF	TGTGCCAGCAGTTACTCGGGACAGGGGACCTATGGCTACACCTTC
many	TRBV4-1	TRBD2	TRBJ2-7	CASSQGPSGTGEQYF	TGCGCCAGCAGCCAAGGCCCTAGCGGGACCGGCGAGCAGTACTTC
.	TRBV7-2	.	TRBJ2-5	CASSSRVSSWETQYF	TGTGCCAGCAGCTCGAGGGTCAGCTCTTGGGAGACCCAGTACTTC
.	TRBV11-2	TRBD2	TRBJ2-1	CASSFLKSGRALDNEQFF	TGTGCCAGCAGCTTCTTGAAGAGCGGGAGGGCCCTCGACAATGAGCAGTTCTTC
.	TRBV5-8	.	TRBJ1-1	CASSPHLNTEAFF	TGTGCCAGCAGCCCCCACCTGAACACTGAAGCTTTCTTT
.	TRBV5-1	.	TRBJ2-3	CASSDRISTDTQYF	TGCGCCAGCAGCGACAGGATTAGCACAGATACGCAGTATTTT
.	TRBV30	.	TRBJ2-5	CAWSGGGRETQYF	TGTGCCTGGAGTGGTGGAGGGAGAGAGACCCAGTACTTC
.	TRBV5-6	.	TRBJ1-1	CASSLGRETEAFF	TGTGCCAGCAGCCTGGGACGTGAGACTGAAGCTTTCTTT
.	TRBV5-1	.	TRBJ1-6	CASSRTYRIENSPLHF	TGCGCCAGCAGCCGAACATACAGGATTGAGAATTCACCCCTCCACTTT
once	TRBV7-3	.	TRBJ2-1	CASSPGGGRNEQFF	TGTGCCAGCAGCCCCGGGGGCGGGAGAAATGAGCAGTTCTTC
.	TRBV4-1	.	TRBJ2-3	CASSHELSGADTQYF	TGCGCCAGCAGCCACGAACTGAGCGGAGCAGATACGCAGTATTTT
.	TRBV19	.	TRBJ2-7	CASSIRGGEQYF	TGTGCCAGTAGTATCAGGGGCGGCGAGCAGTACTTC
.	TRBV7-9	.	TRBJ2-2	CASSFFTLNTGELFF	TGTGCCAGCAGCTTTTTCACCCTGAACACCGGGGAGCTGTTTTTT
few	TRBV5-8	.	TRBJ2-7	CASSLARGTRHEQYF	TGTGCCAGCAGCTTGGCCAGGGGTACAAGGCACGAGCAGTACTTC
few	TRBV14	TRBD1	TRBJ1-2	CASSPGTDLYGYTF	TGTGCCAGCAGCCCGGGGACAGACCTCTATGGCTACACCTTC
.	TRBV14	.	TRBJ1-1	CASSDGGAGTEAFF	TGTGCCAGCAGCGATGGGGGGGCAGGTACTGAAGCTTTCTTT
.	TRBV7-9	.	TRBJ1-1	CASSSIGRGTEAFF	TGTGCCAGCAGCTCGATCGGGAGGGGAACTGAAGCTTTCTTT
.	TRBV5-1	.	TRBJ1-2	CASSLTGGLGGYGYTF	TGCGCCAGCAGCTTGACGGGAGGGCTTGGAGGCTATGGCTACACCTTC
.	TRBV7-2	.	TRBJ1-5	CASSLDGVNQPQHF	TGTGCCAGCAGCCTGGACGGAGTTAATCAGCCCCAGCATTTT
.	TRBV21-1	.	TRBJ2-1	CASTKGGTAYNEQFF	TGTGCCAGCACTAAAGGGGGGACAGCGTACAATGAGCAGTTCTTC
.	TRBV27	.	TRBJ2-2	CASSFILNTGELFF	TGTGCCAGCAGTTTTATACTGAACACCGGGGAGCTGTTTTTT
.	TRBV21-1	.	TRBJ1-1	CASSKYETGVYMNTEAFF	TGTGCCAGCAGCAAATATGAAACAGGGGTTTACATGAACACTGAAGCTTTCTTT
few	TRBV5-1	.	TRBJ1-5	CASSLGGSNQPQHF	TGCGCCAGCAGCTTAGGAGGGAGCAATCAGCCCCAGCATTTT
.	TRBV5-6	.	TRBJ1-2	CASSFQAGHLNYGYTF	TGTGCCAGCAGCTTCCAGGCAGGGCATCTGAATTATGGCTACACCTTC
.	TRBV27	.	TRBJ1-2	CASSHTSQGYGYTF	TGTGCCAGCAGTCATACCTCGCAGGGGTATGGCTACACCTTC
.	TRBV5-1	.	TRBJ2-2	CASSLRGIGELFF	TGCGCCAGCAGCTTAAGGGGCATCGGGGAGCTGTTTTTT
once	TRBV10-2	.	TRBJ2-1	CASSVWRGTYNEQFF	TGCGCCAGCAGTGTTTGGCGGGGTACCTACAATGAGCAGTTCTTC
.	TRBV28	.	TRBJ1-2	CASSRESRIGYTF	TGTGCCAGCAGCCGCGAATCCCGTATTGGCTACACCTTC
.	TRBV20-1	TRBD1	TRBJ1-3	CSASPEPRTGALF	TGCAGTGCTAGTCCCGAACCCCGGACAGGTGCTTTGTTT
once	TRBV5-1	.	TRBJ2-1	CASSLGLAPNNEQFF	TGCGCCAGCAGCTTGGGGCTAGCGCCAAACAATGAGCAGTTCTTC